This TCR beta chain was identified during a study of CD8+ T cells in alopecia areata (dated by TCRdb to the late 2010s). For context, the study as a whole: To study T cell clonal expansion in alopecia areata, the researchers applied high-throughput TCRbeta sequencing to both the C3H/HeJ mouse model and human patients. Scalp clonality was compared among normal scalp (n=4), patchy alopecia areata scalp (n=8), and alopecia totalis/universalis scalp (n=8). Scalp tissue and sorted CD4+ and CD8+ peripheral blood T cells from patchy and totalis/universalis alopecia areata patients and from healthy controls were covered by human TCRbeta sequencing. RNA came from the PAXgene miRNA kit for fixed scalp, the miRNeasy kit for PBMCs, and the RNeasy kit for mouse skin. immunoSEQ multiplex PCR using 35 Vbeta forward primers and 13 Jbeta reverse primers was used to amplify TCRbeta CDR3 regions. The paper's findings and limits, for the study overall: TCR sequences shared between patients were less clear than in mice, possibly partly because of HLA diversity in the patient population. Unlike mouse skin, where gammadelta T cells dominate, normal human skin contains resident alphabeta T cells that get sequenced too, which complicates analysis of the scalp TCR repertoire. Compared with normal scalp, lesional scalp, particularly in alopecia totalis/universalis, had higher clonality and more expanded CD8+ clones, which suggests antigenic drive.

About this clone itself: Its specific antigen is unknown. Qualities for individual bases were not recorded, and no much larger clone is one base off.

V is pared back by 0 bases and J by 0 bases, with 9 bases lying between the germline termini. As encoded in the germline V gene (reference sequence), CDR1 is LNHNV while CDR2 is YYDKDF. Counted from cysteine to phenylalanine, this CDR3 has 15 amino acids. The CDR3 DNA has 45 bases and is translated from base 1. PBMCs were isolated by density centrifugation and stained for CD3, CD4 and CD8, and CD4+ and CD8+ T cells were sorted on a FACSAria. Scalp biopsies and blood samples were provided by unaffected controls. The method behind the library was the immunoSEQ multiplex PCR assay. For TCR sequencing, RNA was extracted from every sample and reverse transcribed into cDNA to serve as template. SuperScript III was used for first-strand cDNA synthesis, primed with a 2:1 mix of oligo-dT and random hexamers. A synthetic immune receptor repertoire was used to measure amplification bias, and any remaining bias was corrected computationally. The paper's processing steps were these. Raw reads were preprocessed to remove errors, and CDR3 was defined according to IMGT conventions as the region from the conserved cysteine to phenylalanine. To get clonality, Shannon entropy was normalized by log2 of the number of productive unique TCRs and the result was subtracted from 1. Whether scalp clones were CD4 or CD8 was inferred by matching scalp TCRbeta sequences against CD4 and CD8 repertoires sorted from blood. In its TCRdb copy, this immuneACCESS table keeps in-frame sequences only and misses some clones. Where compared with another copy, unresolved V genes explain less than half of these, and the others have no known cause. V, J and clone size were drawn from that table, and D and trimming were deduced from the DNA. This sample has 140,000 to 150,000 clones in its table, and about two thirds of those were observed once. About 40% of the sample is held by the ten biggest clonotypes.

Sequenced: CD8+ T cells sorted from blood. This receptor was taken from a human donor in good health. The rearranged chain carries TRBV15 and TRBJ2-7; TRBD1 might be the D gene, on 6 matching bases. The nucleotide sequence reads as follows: TGTGCCACCAGCAGAGATAGACAGGCCTCCTACGAGCAGTACTTC. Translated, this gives CATSRDRQASYEQYF.